This T cell receptor (beta chain) derives from a study of a mutant IDH1 vaccine in newly diagnosed glioma. Study information: Treated patients were roughly 60% male, roughly 40% female, mean age about 43 years. Patients arrived already treated with radiotherapy, temozolomide, or both, most having had both. Whole-study results and caveats: It was just under 95% of patients that developed vaccine-induced immune responses.

Only in-frame clones appear in the TCRdb table, and some are missing; sequencing was by immunoSEQ multiplex PCR. This sample has about 98,000 clones, with roughly 90% found just once. As concerns this clone: The antigen is unknown.

The CDR3 is 15 amino acids. CDR1 is MDHEN, CDR2 SYDVKM, per germline. Trimming removed 5 bases from V and 3 bases from J; junction bases left unmatched: 8. The time point is: baseline, week 1 (first vaccination visit). This sample's treatment: pre-vaccination baseline after standard-of-care therapy. The sequence was obtained from a woman in her forties or fifties with glioma. The chain joins TRBV28 to TRBJ2-5, with 8 bases fitting TRBD1. The material was PBMCs, obtained from a glioma patient treated with radiotherapy, temozolomide or both. The CDR3 protein is CASSTQDRVKETQYF. The CDR3 coding sequence is TGTGCCAGCAGTACCCAGGACAGGGTAAAAGAGACCCAGTACTTC.